The entry below gives a single T cell receptor (beta chain) sequence along with its context. While infection was still active, Seattle patients were enrolled and then followed longitudinally. These data originate in a study of blood T cell repertoires in COVID-19. Study-level information: The cDNA or gDNA used as material had been derived from T cells, B-cell-depleted T cells, or PBMCs.

The assay was immunoSEQ multiplex PCR, and TCRdb's table has in-frame clones only and misses some. This table has 200,000 to 250,000 clones, around 83% appearing once. Trimming left V 1 base short and J 7 bases short, with 19 bases between. Germline V CDR1 and CDR2: SGHAT, FQNNGV. CDR3 length: 17 amino acids. The source material was peripheral blood. The sequence derives from a woman aged 45-60 years with COVID-19, enrolled during active disease. The chain combines TRBV11-2 with TRBJ1-4; D not resolved. This chain's CDR3 is CASSLGPSLAPSEKLFF. In nucleotides, the CDR3 is TGTGCCAGCAGCTTAGGGCCCTCCTTAGCACCCAGTGAAAAACTGTTTTTT.